One and the same sample provided the 14 T cell receptor beta chains below, sequenced in a study of blood T cell repertoires in COVID-19. The table came from immunoSEQ multiplex PCR; TCRdb's copy has only in-frame clones and leaves some out. The sample shows some 380,000 clones, around 87% of them seen only once. Material for sequencing was PBMCs or T cells enriched from blood (not recorded which). The receptors were sampled from a man under 40 who had recovered from COVID-19.

The chain employs TRBV9 and TRBJ2-3; possible D gene TRBD2, 6 bases. V lost 0 bases and J lost 2, with 10 bases in between. The CDR3 has 15 amino acids. Germline CDR1 is SGDLS and CDR2 is YYNGEE. CDR3 coding DNA: TGTGCCAGCAGCGTAGACGGGGGACCCACAGATACGCAGTATTTT. This translates into CASSVDGGPTDTQYF. The whole variable domain, remainder taken from reference TRBV9 and TRBJ2-3, is DSGVTQTPKHLITATGQRVTLRCSPRSGDLSVYWYQQSLDQGLQFLIQYYNGEERAKGNILERFSAQQFPDLHSELNLSSLELGDSALYFCASSVDGGPTDTQYFGPGTRLTVL.

V usage is TRBV27 and J usage is TRBJ2-3; 11 positions agree with TRBD2. The CDR3 contains 16 residues. V was clipped by 4 bases and J by 0 bases; unmatched bases: 3. Germline CDR1 MNHEY, CDR2 SMNVEV (reference sequence). CDR3: CASSSLAGGSTDTQYF. The CDR3 bases are TGTGCCAGCAGTTCCCTAGCGGGGGGTAGCACAGATACGCAGTATTTT.

This clone occurred once. The rearrangement joins TRBV6-2 or TRBV6-3 to TRBJ2-1, with 10 bases that match TRBD1. CDR1 is MNHEY and CDR2 is SVGEGT in the germline V gene. The CDR3 totals 16 residues. J lost 3 bases, V lost 5 bases, and 7 bases had no gene match. Written as DNA, the CDR3 is TGTGCCAGCAGTGGGGACAGGGGTATGCTCTACAATGAGCAGTTCTTC. Protein sequence: CASSGDRGMLYNEQFF.

This clone was seen more than once but under ten times. The chain joins TRBV9 to TRBJ1-1, with 8 positions matching TRBD1. V trimming: 4 bases; J trimming: 1 base; junction bases outside the gene matches: 3. The CDR3 runs to 14 residues. Germline CDR1 is SGDLS and CDR2 is YYNGEE. The CDR3 DNA is TGTGCCAGCAGCATCGGACAGGGGAACACTGAAGCTTTCTTT. Its protein is CASSIGQGNTEAFF.

This clone was seen more than once but under ten times. The rearrangement links TRBV9 to TRBJ2-3; TRBD2 might be the D (6 bases). The CDR3 length is 14 residues. Germline V gene sequence: CDR1 SGDLS, CDR2 YYNGEE. The germline V and J ends were trimmed by 0 bases and 7 bases, with 12 bases remaining between them. CDR3 in DNA: TGTGCCAGCAGCGTAGAGACTAGGCTTAATACGCAGTATTTT. This encodes CASSVETRLNTQYF.

The chain recombines TRBV18 with TRBJ1-6, with D unclear. The germline V and J ends were trimmed by 3 bases and 7 bases, with 7 bases remaining between them. Germline CDR1 is KGHSH and CDR2 is LQKENI. This CDR3 has 13 amino acids. CDR3 bases: TGTGCCAGCTCACCCAGGATGAATTCACCCCTCCACTTT. It encodes CASSPRMNSPLHF.

Comment on this clone: Other DNA sequences within the sample encode an identical CDR3. The V and J genes are TRBV19 and TRBJ1-5; 7 positions agree with TRBD1. This CDR3 is built from 14 residues. Per germline, CDR1 LNHDA and CDR2 SQIVND (reference sequence). The junction had 5 bases not matched to a gene; V was cut back by 5 bases and J by 4 bases. CDR3 in amino acids: CASSRQGGNQPQHF. The CDR3 DNA follows: TGTGCCAGTAGTCGACAGGGTGGAAATCAGCCCCAGCATTTT.

This chain connects TRBV4-1 to TRBJ2-5, with D possibly TRBD2 on 5 matching bases. CDR1 and CDR2 (germline): MGHRA, YSYEKL. V lost 3 bases to trimming and J lost 5 bases, with 13 bases between them. CDR3 length: 14 residues. The CDR3 coding sequence is TGCGCCAGCAGCCAGGCTGGAGGTGGCGAGACCCAGTACTTC. Translated: CASSQAGGGETQYF.

J is TRBJ2-7 and V is TRBV5-4; TRBD1 agrees at 10 bases. Per germline, CDR1 SGHNT and CDR2 YYREEE (reference sequence). With V trimmed by 0 bases and J by 2 bases, 11 bases remained unmatched. CDR3 length: 18 residues. CDR3 nucleotides: TGTGCCAGCAGCTTGGTTCTCTTTTTCGGGACAGGGGCCTACGAGCAGTACTTC. It specifies CASSLVLFFGTGAYEQYF.

V is TRBV24-1 and J is TRBJ1-1; D remains unclear. Trimming removed 3 bases from V and 1 base from J, with 5 bases in between. The length of the CDR3 is 13 residues. Per germline, CDR1 KGHDR and CDR2 SFDVKD. The CDR3 nucleotides read TGTGCCACCAGTGATAACAGGAACACTGAAGCTTTCTTT. This sequence encodes CATSDNRNTEAFF.

The chain couples TRBV6-2 or TRBV6-3 to TRBJ1-3; the D gene is possibly TRBD1 (5 bases). This CDR3 region has 15 residues. Germline lookup yields CDR1 MNHEY and CDR2 SVGEGT. V shed 2 bases and J shed 2 bases, with 10 bases lying between them. CDR3 in amino acids: CASSYGAGPGNTIYF. The CDR3 nucleotides are TGTGCCAGCAGTTACGGGGCAGGCCCTGGAAACACCATATATTTT.

This chain uses TRBV7-2 with TRBJ1-5, with no clear D. From germline, CDR1 is SGHTA and CDR2 FQGNSA. The CDR3 is made up of 14 amino acids. V lost 1 base, J lost 4 bases, and 8 bases lay in between. The DNA for the CDR3 is TGTGCCAGCAGCTTAGGCAGGTATAATCAGCCCCAGCATTTT. Translating gives CASSLGRYNQPQHF.

The chain carries TRBV6-5 and TRBJ2-2, with a possible D match to TRBD1 (6 bases). Trimming took 7 bases from V and 4 from J, leaving 13 bases between them. The CDR3 loop spans 14 amino acids. From germline, CDR1 is MNHEY and CDR2 SVGAGI. CDR3 bases: TGTGCCAGCACAATTAGCAGGGGCACCGGGGAGCTGTTTTTT. Its translation: CASTISRGTGELFF.

V is TRBV4-1 and J is TRBJ1-2; 8 bases agree with TRBD1. Germline V gene sequence: CDR1 MGHRA, CDR2 YSYEKL. The CDR3 totals 17 residues. Losses at the gene ends were 0 bases for V and 4 bases for J; bases not matched to a gene: 10. The CDR3 coding sequence is TGCGCCAGCAGCCAAGATAATCAGGACAGGGTCCTCTATGGCTACACCTTC. It encodes CASSQDNQDRVLYGYTF.